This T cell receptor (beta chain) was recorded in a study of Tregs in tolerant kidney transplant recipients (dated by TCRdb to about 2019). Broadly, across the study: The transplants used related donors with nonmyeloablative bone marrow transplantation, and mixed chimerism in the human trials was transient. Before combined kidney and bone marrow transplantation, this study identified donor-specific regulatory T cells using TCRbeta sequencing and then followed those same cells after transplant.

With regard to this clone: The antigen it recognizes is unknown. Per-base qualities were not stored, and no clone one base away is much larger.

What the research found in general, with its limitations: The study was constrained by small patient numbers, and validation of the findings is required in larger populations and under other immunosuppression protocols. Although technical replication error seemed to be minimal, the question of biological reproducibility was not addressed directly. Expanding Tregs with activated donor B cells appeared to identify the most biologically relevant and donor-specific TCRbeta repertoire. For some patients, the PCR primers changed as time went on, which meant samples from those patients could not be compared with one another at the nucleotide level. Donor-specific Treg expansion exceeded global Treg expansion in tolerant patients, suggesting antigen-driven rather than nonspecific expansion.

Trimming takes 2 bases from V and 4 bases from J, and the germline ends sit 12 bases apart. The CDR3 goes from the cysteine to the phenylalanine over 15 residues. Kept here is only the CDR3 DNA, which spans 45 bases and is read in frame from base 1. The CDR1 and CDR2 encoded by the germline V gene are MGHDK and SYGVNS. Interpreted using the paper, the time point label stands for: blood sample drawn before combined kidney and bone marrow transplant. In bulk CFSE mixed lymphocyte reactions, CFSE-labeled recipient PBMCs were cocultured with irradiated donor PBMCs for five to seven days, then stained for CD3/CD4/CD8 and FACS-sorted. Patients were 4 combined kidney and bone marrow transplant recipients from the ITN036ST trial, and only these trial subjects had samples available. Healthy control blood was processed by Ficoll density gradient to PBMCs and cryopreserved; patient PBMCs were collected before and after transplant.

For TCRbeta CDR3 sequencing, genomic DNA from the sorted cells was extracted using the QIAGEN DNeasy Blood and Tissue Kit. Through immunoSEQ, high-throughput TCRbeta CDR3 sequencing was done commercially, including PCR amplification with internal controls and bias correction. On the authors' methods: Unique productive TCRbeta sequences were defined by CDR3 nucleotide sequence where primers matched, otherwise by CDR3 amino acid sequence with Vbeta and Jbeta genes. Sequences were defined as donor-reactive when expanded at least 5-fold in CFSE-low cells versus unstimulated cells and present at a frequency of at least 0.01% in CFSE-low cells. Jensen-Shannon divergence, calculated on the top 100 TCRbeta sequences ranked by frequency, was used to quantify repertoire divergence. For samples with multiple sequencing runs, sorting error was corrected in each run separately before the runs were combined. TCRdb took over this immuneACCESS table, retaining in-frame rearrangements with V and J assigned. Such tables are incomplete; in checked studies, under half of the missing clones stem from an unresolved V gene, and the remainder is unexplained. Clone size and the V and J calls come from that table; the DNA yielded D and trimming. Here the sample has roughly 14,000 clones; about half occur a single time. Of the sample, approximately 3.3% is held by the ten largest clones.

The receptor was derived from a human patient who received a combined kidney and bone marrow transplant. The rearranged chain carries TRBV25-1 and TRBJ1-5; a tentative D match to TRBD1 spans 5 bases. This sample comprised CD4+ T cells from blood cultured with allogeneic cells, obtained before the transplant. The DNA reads TGTGCCAGCAGTGAAAGAGACAGAGAGAATCAGCCCCAGCATTTT. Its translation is CASSERDRENQPQHF.